The TCR beta chain under discussion was sequenced for a study of human T cells and chemical hapten exposure. About the study: Diphenylcyclopropenone was administered weekly to the scalp of patients throughout the approximately 24-week study.

One entry per CDR3 protein, called by TCRdb with MiXCR from the RACE reads. The sample lists 80,000 to 100,000 distinct CDR3 sequences, approximately 8% occurring once. The time point: patch test 1, 2 weeks after DPC sensitization. Documented treatment: therapeutic diphenylcyclopropenone sensitization with weekly scalp DPC. Blood draws preceded each patch test application. Before extraction, the whole blood was not fractionated, and total RNA was taken from it. This specimen was whole blood, taken in connection with sensitization to the hapten diphenylcyclopropenone (DPC). This receptor was identified in a woman aged 30 to 39 with alopecia areata. Some clones in this sample may be carry-over from other donors' samples.

CDR3 amino acids: CASSLRKGLPMNTEAFF. In nucleotides, the CDR3 is TGTGCCAGCAGTCTTCGAAAGGGTCTTCCCATGAACACTGAAGCTTTCTTT. The chain uses TRBV2 and TRBJ1-1; D not resolved. Germline loops: CDR1 SNHLY, CDR2 FYNNEI. The germline V and J ends were trimmed by 5 bases and 0 bases, with 19 bases remaining between them. This CDR3 region has 17 residues. The full variable domain, in which reference TRBV2 and TRBJ1-1 provide the parts outside the CDR3, is EPEVTQTPSHQVTQMGQEVILRCVPISNHLYFYWYRQILGQKVEFLVSFYNNEISEKSEIFDDQFSVERPDGSNFTLKIRSTKLEDSAMYFCASSLRKGLPMNTEAFFGQGTRLTVV.